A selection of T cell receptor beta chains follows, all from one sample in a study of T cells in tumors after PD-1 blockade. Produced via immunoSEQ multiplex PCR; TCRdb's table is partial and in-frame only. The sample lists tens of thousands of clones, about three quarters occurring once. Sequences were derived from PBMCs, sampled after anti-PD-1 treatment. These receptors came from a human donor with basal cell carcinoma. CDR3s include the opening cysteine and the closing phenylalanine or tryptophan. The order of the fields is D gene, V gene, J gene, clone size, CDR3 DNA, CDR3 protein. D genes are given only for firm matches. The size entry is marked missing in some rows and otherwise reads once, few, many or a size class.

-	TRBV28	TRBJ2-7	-	TGTGCCAGTGACTTCCGGCGGGGGCAATCCTACGAGCAGTACTTC	CASDFRRGQSYEQYF
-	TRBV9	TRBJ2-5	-	TGTGCCAGCAGCGTTTTGAGTAGCGGAGCCCAAGAGACCCAGTACTTC	CASSVLSSGAQETQYF
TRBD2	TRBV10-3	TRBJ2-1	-	TGTGCCATCAGTGGGGGACTAGCGGGGGGCTACCCCAACAATGAGCAGTTCTTC	CAISGGLAGGYPNNEQFF
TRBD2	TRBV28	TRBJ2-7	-	TGTGCCAGCAGTTCGTTCCGCCTAGCGGGGGCGAACTACGAGCAGTACTTC	CASSSFRLAGANYEQYF
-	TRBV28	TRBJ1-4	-	TGTGCCAGCACCCCCTCGGGAGGGGCAACTAATGAAAAACTGTTTTTT	CASTPSGGATNEKLFF
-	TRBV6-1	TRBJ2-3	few	TGTGCCAGCAGTGAAACGTTTGGGGATCCAGATACGCAGTATTTT	CASSETFGDPDTQYF
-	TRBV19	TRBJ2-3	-	TGTGCCAGTAGTATGTCCCGGGGTCTAGATACGCAGTATTTT	CASSMSRGLDTQYF
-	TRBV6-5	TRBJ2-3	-	TGTGCCAGCAGATTGTCCAGATACAGGGATACGCAGTATTTT	CASRLSRYRDTQYF
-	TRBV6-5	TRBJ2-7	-	TGTGCCAGCAGATCCGACAGCTACGAGCAGTACTTC	CASRSDSYEQYF
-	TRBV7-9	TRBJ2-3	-	TGTGCCAGCAGCATAAAGGGCGGGGGCGATACGCAGTATTTT	CASSIKGGGDTQYF
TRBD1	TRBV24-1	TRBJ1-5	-	TGTGCCACCAGTGACCCGGGACAGGGGGCAAGTCAGCCCCAGCATTTT	CATSDPGQGASQPQHF
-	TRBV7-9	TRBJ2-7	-	TGTGCCAGCAGCTTAGCTGACAGAGCCTACGAGCAGTACTTC	CASSLADRAYEQYF
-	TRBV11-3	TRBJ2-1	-	TGTGCCAGCAGCTTGAAGGGTTACAATGAGCAGTTCTTC	CASSLKGYNEQFF
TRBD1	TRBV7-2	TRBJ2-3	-	TGTGCCAGCAGCTTAGCCGGACAGGGAACGCAGTATTTT	CASSLAGQGTQYF
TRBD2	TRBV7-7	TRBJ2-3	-	TGTGCCAGCAGCTTAAGTAGCGGGTTCACAGATACGCAGTATTTT	CASSLSSGFTDTQYF
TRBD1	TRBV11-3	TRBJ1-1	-	TGTGCCAGCAGCCAAAGACAGGGCACCCTAATGAACACTGAAGCTTTCTTT	CASSQRQGTLMNTEAFF
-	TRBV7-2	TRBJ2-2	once	TGTGCCAGCAGCCCTCAAGCTAGCGTGACGAACACCGGGGAGCTGTTTTTT	CASSPQASVTNTGELFF
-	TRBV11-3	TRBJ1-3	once	TGTGCCAGCAGCCCCGGACAGATCTTCTCTGGAAACACCATATATTTT	CASSPGQIFSGNTIYF